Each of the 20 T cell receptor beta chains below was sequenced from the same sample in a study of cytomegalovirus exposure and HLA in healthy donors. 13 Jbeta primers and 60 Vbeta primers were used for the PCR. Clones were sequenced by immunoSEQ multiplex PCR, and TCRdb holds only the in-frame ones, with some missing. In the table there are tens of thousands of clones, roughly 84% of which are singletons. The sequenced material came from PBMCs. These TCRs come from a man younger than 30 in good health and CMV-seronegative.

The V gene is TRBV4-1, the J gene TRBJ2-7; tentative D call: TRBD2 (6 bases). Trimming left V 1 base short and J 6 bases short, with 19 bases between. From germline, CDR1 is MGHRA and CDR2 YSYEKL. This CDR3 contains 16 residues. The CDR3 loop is CASSQGWVDRRGEQYF. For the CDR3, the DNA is TGCGCCAGCAGCCAAGGCTGGGTGGACCGGAGGGGCGAGCAGTACTTC.

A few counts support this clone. CDR3 in DNA: TGCGCCAGCAGCTTGACGGGGGAAGCCTCTGGAAACACCATATATTTT. It specifies CASSLTGEASGNTIYF. The rearrangement joins TRBV5-1 to TRBJ1-3; D is perhaps TRBD1 (5 bases). CDR1 and CDR2 from the germline V gene are SGHRS and YFSETQ. The CDR3 totals 16 residues. V lost 1 base, J lost 0 bases, and 11 bases lay in between.

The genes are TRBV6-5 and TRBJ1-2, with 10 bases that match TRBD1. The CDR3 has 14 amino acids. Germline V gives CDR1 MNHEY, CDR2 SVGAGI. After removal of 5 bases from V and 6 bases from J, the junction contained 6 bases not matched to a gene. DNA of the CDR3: TGTGCCAGCAGTGCTAGGACAGGGGGGAATGGCTACACCTTC. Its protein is CASSARTGGNGYTF.

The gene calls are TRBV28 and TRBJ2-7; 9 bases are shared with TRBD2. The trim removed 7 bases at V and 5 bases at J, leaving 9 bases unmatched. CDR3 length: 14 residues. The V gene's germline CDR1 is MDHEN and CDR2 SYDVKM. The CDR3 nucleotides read TGTGCCAGCAAGGGTCTGGGACTAGCACACGAGCAGTACTTC. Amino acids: CASKGLGLAHEQYF. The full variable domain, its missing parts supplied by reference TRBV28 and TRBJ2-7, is DVKVTQSSRYLVKRTGEKVFLECVQDMDHENMFWYRQDPGLGLRLIYFSYDVKMKEKGDIPEGYSVSREKKERFSLILESASTNQTSMYLCASKGLGLAHEQYFGPGTRLTVT.

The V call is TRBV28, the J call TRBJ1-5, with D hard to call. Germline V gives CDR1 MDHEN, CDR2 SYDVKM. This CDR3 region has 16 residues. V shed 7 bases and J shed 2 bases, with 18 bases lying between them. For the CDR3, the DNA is TGTGCCAGCAATATCGGGGATCCGGGTCGCAATCAGCCCCAGCATTTT. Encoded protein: CASNIGDPGRNQPQHF.

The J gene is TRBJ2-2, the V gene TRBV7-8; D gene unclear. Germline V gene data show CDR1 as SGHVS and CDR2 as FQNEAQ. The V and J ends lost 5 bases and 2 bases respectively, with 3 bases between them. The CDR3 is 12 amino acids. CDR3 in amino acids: CASSLNTGELFF. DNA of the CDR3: TGTGCCAGCAGCCTAAACACCGGGGAGCTGTTTTTT.

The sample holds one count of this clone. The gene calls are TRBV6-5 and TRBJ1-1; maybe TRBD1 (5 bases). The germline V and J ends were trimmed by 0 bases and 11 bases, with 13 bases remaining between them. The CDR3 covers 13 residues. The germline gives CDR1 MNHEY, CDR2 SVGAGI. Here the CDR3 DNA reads TGTGCCAGCAGTTACTCACAGGTGCGGGGGGCTTTCTTT. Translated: CASSYSQVRGAFF.

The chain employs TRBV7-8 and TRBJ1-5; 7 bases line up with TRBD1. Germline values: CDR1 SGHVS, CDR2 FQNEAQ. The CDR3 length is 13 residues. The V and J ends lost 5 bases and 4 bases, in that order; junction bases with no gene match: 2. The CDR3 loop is CASSKQGNQPQHF. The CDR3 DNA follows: TGTGCCAGCAGCAAACAGGGGAATCAGCCCCAGCATTTT. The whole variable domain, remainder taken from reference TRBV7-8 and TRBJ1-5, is GAGVSQSPRYKVAKRGQDVALRCDPISGHVSLFWYQQALGQGPEFLTYFQNEAQLDKSGLPSDRFFAERPEGSVSTLKIQRTQQEDSAVYLCASSKQGNQPQHFGDGTRLSIL.

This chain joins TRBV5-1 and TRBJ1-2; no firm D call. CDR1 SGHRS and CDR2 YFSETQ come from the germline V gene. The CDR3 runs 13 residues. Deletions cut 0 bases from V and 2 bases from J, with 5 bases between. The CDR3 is CASSLDSNYGYTF. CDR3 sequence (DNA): TGCGCCAGCAGCTTGGACTCGAACTATGGCTACACCTTC.

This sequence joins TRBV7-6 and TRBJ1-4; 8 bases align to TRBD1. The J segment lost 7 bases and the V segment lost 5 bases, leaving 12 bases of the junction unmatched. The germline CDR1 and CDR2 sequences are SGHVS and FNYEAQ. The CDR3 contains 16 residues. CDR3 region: CASSRGQGSYSEKLFF. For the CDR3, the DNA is TGTGCCAGCAGCCGAGGACAGGGTAGTTACAGTGAAAAACTGTTTTTT.

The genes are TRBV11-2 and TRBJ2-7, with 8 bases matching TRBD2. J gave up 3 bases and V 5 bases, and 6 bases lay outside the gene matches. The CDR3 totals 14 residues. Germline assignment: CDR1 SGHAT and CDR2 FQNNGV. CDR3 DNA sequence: TGTGCCAGCAGCCATAGCGGGACCAACTACGAGCAGTACTTC. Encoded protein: CASSHSGTNYEQYF. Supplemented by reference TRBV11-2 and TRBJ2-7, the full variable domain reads EAGVAQSPRYKIIEKRQSVAFWCNPISGHATLYWYQQILGQGPKLLIQFQNNGVVDDSQLPKDRFSAERLKGVDSTLKIQPAKLEDSAVYLCASSHSGTNYEQYFGPGTRLTVT.

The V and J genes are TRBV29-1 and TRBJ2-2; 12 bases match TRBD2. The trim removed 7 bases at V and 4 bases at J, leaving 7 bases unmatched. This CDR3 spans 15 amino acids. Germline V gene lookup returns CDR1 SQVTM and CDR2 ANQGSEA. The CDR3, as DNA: TGCAGCGCTGGGACTAGCGGGTTCAGCACCGGGGAGCTGTTTTTT. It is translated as CSAGTSGFSTGELFF.

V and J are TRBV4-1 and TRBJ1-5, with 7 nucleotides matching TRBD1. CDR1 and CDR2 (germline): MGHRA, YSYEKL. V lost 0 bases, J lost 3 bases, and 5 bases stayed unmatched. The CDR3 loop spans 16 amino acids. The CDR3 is CASSQDRDRLNQPQHF. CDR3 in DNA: TGCGCCAGCAGCCAAGATCGGGACAGACTCAATCAGCCCCAGCATTTT.

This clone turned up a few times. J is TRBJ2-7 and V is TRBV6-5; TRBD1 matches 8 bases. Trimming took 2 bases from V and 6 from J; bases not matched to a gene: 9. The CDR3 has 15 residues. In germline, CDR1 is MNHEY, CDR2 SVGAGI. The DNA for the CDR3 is TGTGCCAGCAGTTACCCGGGACAGGCCGGGACCGAGCAGTACTTC. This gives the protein CASSYPGQAGTEQYF.

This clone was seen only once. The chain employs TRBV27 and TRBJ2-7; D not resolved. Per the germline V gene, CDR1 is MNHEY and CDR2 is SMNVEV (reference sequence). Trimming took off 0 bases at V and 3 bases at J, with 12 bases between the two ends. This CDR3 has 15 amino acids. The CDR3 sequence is CASSLSRGSSYEQYF. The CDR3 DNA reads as TGTGCCAGCAGTTTATCCCGCGGTAGCAGCTACGAGCAGTACTTC.

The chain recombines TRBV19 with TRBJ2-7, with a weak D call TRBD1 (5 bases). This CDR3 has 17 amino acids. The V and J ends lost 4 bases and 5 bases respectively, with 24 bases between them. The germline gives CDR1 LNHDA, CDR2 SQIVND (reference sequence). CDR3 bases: TGTGCCAGTAGTACGGCTGTCGCAGGGCCGTTTCTCCACGAGCAGTACTTC. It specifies CASSTAVAGPFLHEQYF. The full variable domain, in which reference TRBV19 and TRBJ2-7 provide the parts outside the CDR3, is DGGITQSPKYLFRKEGQNVTLSCEQNLNHDAMYWYRQDPGQGLRLIYYSQIVNDFQKGDIAEGYSVSREKKESFPLTVTSAQKNPTAFYLCASSTAVAGPFLHEQYFGPGTRLTVT.

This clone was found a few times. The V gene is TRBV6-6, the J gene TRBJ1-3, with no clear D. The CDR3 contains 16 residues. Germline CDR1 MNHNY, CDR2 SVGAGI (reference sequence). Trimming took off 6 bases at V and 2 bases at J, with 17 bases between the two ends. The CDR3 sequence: CASRPRPGGPGNTIYF. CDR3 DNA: TGTGCCAGCAGACCCCGCCCCGGAGGGCCTGGAAACACCATATATTTT.

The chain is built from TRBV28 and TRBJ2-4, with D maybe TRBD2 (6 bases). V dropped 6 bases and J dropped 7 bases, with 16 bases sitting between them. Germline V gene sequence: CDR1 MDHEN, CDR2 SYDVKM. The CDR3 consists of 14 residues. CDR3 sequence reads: CASRTGGLKNIQYF. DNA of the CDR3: TGTGCCAGCAGGACCGGGGGACTGAAGAACATTCAGTACTTC.

The CDR3, as DNA: TGTGCCAGCAGTCCCGGGACAGGAACATGGGGTGAAAAACTGTTTTTT. Translated, it gives CASSPGTGTWGEKLFF. The chain combines TRBV28 with TRBJ1-4, with 8 bases that match TRBD1. Losses at the gene ends were 5 bases for V and 7 bases for J; bases not matched to a gene: 12. Germline loops: CDR1 MDHEN, CDR2 SYDVKM. This CDR3 is built from 16 residues.

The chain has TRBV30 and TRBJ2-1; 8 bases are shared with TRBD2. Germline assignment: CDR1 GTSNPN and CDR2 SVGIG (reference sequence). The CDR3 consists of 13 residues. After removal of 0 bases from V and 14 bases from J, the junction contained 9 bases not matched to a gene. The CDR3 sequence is CAWSVRPAGLEFF. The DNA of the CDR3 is TGTGCCTGGAGTGTACGTCCAGCGGGACTAGAGTTCTTC.